The sequence of this TCR beta chain was determined in a study of blood T cell repertoires in COVID-19. Study details: The United States, Italy and Spain were the sources of the acute and convalescent COVID-19 samples. Sources were T cells, B-cell-depleted T cells, or PBMCs; the material itself was cDNA or gDNA.

In the study's own analysis: Estimates of nucleated cell counts were drawn from the amplification of reference gene primers. Assay: immunoSEQ multiplex PCR; the TCRdb copy retains only in-frame clones and omits some. V, J and clone size reflect that table, while D and trimming were determined from the DNA. Altogether 120,000 to 150,000 clones are present, roughly 88% being singletons, with the ten largest covering roughly 6.8%. V gave up 4 bases and J gave up 4 bases; unmatched junction bases: 3. The germline gives CDR1 SGHVS, CDR2 FNYEAQ. The CDR3 is 13 amino acids. This clonotype was sampled from a woman aged 50 to 65 in a cohort sampled during active or convalescent COVID-19. The source material was peripheral blood. V gene TRBV7-6 combines with J gene TRBJ1-1; 7 nucleotides match TRBD1. Here the CDR3 reads CASSYRGSTEAFF. The CDR3 bases are TGTGCCAGCAGCTACAGGGGCAGCACTGAAGCTTTCTTT.